Listed below are T cell receptor beta chains from one sample, sequenced in a study of beta chain features in type 1 diabetes. Profiled with immunoSEQ multiplex PCR; TCRdb holds only in-frame clones, not every one. Here the sample spans 150,000 to 190,000 clones, over 8.5% being singletons. Sequences were obtained from central memory CD4+ T cells from blood. These receptors were obtained from a man aged 18 to 30 in good health. The CDR3 runs from the conserved cysteine through the conserved F or W. A D gene is named only where the DNA matches it firmly. Only part of the rows carry a size: once, few, many, or a class if the clone is expanded.

cdr3_nt cdr3_aa d_call clone_size j_call v_call
TGTGCCAGCAGCTCCAGAGGCACAGCTACGCAGTATTTT CASSSRGTATQYF NA NA TRBJ2-3 TRBV7-3
TGTGCCAGCGGTCTATCGGGAGTTAAGAATGAGCAGTTCTTC CASGLSGVKNEQFF NA few TRBJ2-1 TRBV28
TGTGCCTGGGGTGCACAGGGAATTAACTATGGCTACACCTTC CAWGAQGINYGYTF NA few TRBJ1-2 TRBV30
TGTGCCATCAGAACTAGCGGGCCTGGCCAAGAGACCCAGTACTTC CAIRTSGPGQETQYF TRBD2 many TRBJ2-5 TRBV10-3
TGCGCCAGCACCCCCGACAGGGAAGCTTTCTTT CASTPDREAFF NA few TRBJ1-1 TRBV23-1
TGTGCCAGCAGCCAAGACAGTAAAAGCTATGGCTACACCTTC CASSQDSKSYGYTF NA few TRBJ1-2 TRBV14
TGTGCCAGCAGCTTAGAGGCTAACACTGAAGCTTTCTTT CASSLEANTEAFF NA once TRBJ1-1 TRBV7-3
TGCGCCAGCAGTCAAAGCGGGACAGGGGCCAATGAGCAGTTCTTC CASSQSGTGANEQFF TRBD1 few TRBJ2-1 TRBV23-1
TGTGCCAGCAGTGAAGCGAGGGCGCTAGCCTACGAGCAGTACTTC CASSEARALAYEQYF NA NA TRBJ2-7 TRBV6-1
TGCGCCAGCAGCTTGCTCCCGGACTATCAGCCCCAGCATTTT CASSLLPDYQPQHF NA few TRBJ1-5 TRBV5-1
TGTGCCAGCTCCCGTTTACAGGGCTACGAGCAGTACTTC CASSRLQGYEQYF NA few TRBJ2-7 TRBV18
TGTGCCAGCAGTCGGGACCCAAGGAACACTGAAGCTTTCTTT CASSRDPRNTEAFF NA NA TRBJ1-1 TRBV2
TGTGCCAGCAGCCAAGATATCCGGGCCTCCTACGAGCAGTACTTC CASSQDIRASYEQYF NA few TRBJ2-7 TRBV4-2
TGTGCCATCAGTCCCGGACAGGGTGATTCACCCCTCCACTTT CAISPGQGDSPLHF TRBD1 NA TRBJ1-6 TRBV10-3
TGCAGTGCTAGTTCCAATCAGCCCCAGCATTTT CSASSNQPQHF NA NA TRBJ1-5 TRBV20-1
TGCGCCAGCAGAAAATGGGAGGCGGGGAATGAGCAGTTCTTC CASRKWEAGNEQFF NA few TRBJ2-1 TRBV5-1
TGTGCCAGCAGCGTAGTACCCAGCGCCTACAATGAGCAGTTCTTC CASSVVPSAYNEQFF NA NA TRBJ2-1 TRBV9
TGTGCCAGCTTAGACCGGCTATCCTACGAGCAGTACTTC CASLDRLSYEQYF NA few TRBJ2-7 TRBV6-1
TGTGCCAGCAGTGCAAAGGCGGGACAGGGCTACAATGAGCAGTTCTTC CASSAKAGQGYNEQFF TRBD1 NA TRBJ2-1 TRBV28
TGTGCCAGTAGTAAGACACATTTGAACACTGAAGCTTTCTTT CASSKTHLNTEAFF NA few TRBJ1-1 TRBV19
TGCAGTGCTAGAGAGGTTATAGGCTACACCTTC CSAREVIGYTF NA NA TRBJ1-2 TRBV20-1
TGTGCCAGCAGCCCTAACAGGAACTCTGGGGCCAACGTCCTGACTTTC CASSPNRNSGANVLTF NA few TRBJ2-6 TRBV7-2
TGTGCCACCAGTAGGGGGCTGAACACCGGGGAGCTGTTTTTT CATSRGLNTGELFF TRBD1 NA TRBJ2-2 TRBV7-2
TGCGCCAGCAGCCATGAGACCAACCGCCCTCAGCCCCAGCATTTT CASSHETNRPQPQHF NA few TRBJ1-5 TRBV4-1
TGTGCCAGCTCGAGGGATCTACAAGAGACCCAGTACTTC CASSRDLQETQYF NA NA TRBJ2-5 TRBV18
TGTGCCAGCAGCTCTGTAACCGGGACAGGGGACGTCGATGGCTACACCTTC CASSSVTGTGDVDGYTF TRBD1 few TRBJ1-2 TRBV7-2
TGTGCCAGCCGGAGGGAGGGCAATGAGCAGTTCTTC CASRREGNEQFF TRBD2 few TRBJ2-1 TRBV6-5
TGTGCCAGCAGCCAAGAAAGAGGCCAGGGTAGTGAAAAACTGTTTTTT CASSQERGQGSEKLFF NA NA TRBJ1-4 TRBV14
TGCGCCAGCAGCTCCAGCCTGGCAGGGTCTCGCACAGATACGCAGTATTTT CASSSSLAGSRTDTQYF NA once TRBJ2-3 TRBV5-1
TGTGCCAGTAGTATAGGACGAGACAGGGGCGAAGGGACTGAAGCTTTCTTT CASSIGRDRGEGTEAFF TRBD1 few TRBJ1-1 TRBV19
TGCAGCGTTGGGTTGGGGGATACGCAGTATTTT CSVGLGDTQYF NA NA TRBJ2-3 TRBV29-1
TGCGCCAGCAGCTCGGGGGACAGATGGAACCAAGAGACCCAGTACTTC CASSSGDRWNQETQYF NA NA TRBJ2-5 TRBV5-1
TGCGCCAGCAGCCAGGGACTAGCGGGGGGGCCCTATGAGCAGTTCTTC CASSQGLAGGPYEQFF TRBD2 few TRBJ2-1 TRBV4-1
TGCAGCGGTTGGAACCCTCGCGGGAGGGCCGGTGAGCAGTTCTTC CSGWNPRGRAGEQFF TRBD2 few TRBJ2-1 TRBV29-1
TGTGCCAGCAGTCCTCGGCGGACAGGGGTGGGTGGTATCCAAGAGACCCAGTACTTC CASSPRRTGVGGIQETQYF TRBD1 many TRBJ2-5 TRBV28
TGTGCCAGCTCATCAAGTACAGGTAACGGGCCTCTCTTT CASSSSTGNGPLF NA NA TRBJ1-1 TRBV18
TGTGCCACCCTTACGGGAACATTTGGGAATGAGCAGTTCTTC CATLTGTFGNEQFF NA NA TRBJ2-1 TRBV28
TGTGCCAGCAGCTGGACAGGGGGACCCTCTGGGGCCAACGTCCTGACTTTC CASSWTGGPSGANVLTF TRBD1 many TRBJ2-6 TRBV13
TGCGCCAGCAGCCCAACAACCACAGGGAACTACGAGCAGTACTTC CASSPTTTGNYEQYF NA few TRBJ2-7 TRBV5-1
TGTGCCAGCAGCTCTATAGGGCCCTACGAGCAGTACTTC CASSSIGPYEQYF NA NA TRBJ2-7 TRBV5-6
TGTGCCAGCAGTGAATGGGAGGGGAGCACAGATACGCAGTATTTT CASSEWEGSTDTQYF TRBD2 NA TRBJ2-3 TRBV25-1
TGTGCCAGCAGCTTCCGGACTAGCGGGGGGAGGCACGAGCAGTACTTC CASSFRTSGGRHEQYF TRBD2 NA TRBJ2-7 TRBV7-2
TGTGCCACCAGCGGCGACCCAGGGGGCAGTCGGATAGTGGGCGAGACCCAGTACTTC CATSGDPGGSRIVGETQYF TRBD1 few TRBJ2-5 TRBV15
TGCAGCGGTCAGAGGGACTCCTACGAGCAGTACTTC CSGQRDSYEQYF NA once TRBJ2-7 TRBV29-1
TGTGCCAGCAGCCAAGATGCCATCTTC CASSQDAIF NA few TRBJ2-1 TRBV12-2
TGTGCCAGCAGCGTAGGTCCCAAAGAGACCCAGTACTTC CASSVGPKETQYF NA NA TRBJ2-5 TRBV9
TGTGCCAGCTCACCCTCAGGGGGCATAACGCAGTATTTT CASSPSGGITQYF TRBD1 few TRBJ2-3 TRBV18
TGTGCCAGCAGACCCACGGGGGTGATTGCCGGGGAGCTGTTTTTT CASRPTGVIAGELFF NA NA TRBJ2-2 TRBV5-6